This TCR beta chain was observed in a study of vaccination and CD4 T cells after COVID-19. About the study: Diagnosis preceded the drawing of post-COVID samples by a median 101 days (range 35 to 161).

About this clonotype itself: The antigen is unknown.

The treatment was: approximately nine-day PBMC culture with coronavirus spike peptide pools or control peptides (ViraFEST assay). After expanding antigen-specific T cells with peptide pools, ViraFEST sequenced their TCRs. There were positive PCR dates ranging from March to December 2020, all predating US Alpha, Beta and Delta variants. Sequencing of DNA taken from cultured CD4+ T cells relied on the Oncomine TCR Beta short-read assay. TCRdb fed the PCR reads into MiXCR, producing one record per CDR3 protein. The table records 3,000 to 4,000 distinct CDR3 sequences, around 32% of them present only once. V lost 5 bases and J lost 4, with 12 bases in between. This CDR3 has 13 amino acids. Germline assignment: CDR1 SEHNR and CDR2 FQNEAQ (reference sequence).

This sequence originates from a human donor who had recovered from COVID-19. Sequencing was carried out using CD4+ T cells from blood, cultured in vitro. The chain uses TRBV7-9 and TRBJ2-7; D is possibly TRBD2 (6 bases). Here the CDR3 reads CASSHSSGYEQYF. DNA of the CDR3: TGTGCCAGCAGCCATAGCAGCGGGTACGAGCAGTACTTC.